The sequence of this TCR beta chain was determined in a study of graft-versus-host responses after intestinal transplantation. At the level of the study: Induction with anti-thymocyte globulin, then tacrolimus and steroids for roughly 3 years, was given to all recipients.

The ends lost 2 bases at V and 0 bases at J; junction bases unmatched: 6. The CDR3 length is 16 residues. CDR1 is SGHKS and CDR2 is YYEKEE in the germline V gene (reference sequence). A word on this clone: The antigen is undetermined.

The table came from immunoSEQ multiplex PCR; TCRdb's copy has only in-frame clones and leaves some out. Of more than 95,000 clones in the sample, around nine tenths were seen once. Study-level results: The highest levels of circulating GvH clones went along with early declines in HvG clones after transplant.

The chain couples TRBV5-5 to TRBJ2-5, with 8 bases matching TRBD1. The source is a human donor who received an intestinal transplant. Sequenced material: unstimulated CD4+ T cells sorted from spleen or lymph node cells, taken before intestinal transplant. The chain's CDR3 is CASSLWTGLDQETQYF. CDR3 nucleotide sequence: TGTGCCAGCAGCTTATGGACAGGGCTGGACCAAGAGACCCAGTACTTC.